This T cell receptor beta chain was found in a study of T cell changes during pregnancy in multiple sclerosis. Here immunoSEQ multiplex PCR was the method, and the copy in TCRdb shows in-frame clones only, minus some. The table shows roughly 100,000 clones, with just under 95% occurring only once. The TCR originated in a female donor with multiple sclerosis, enrolled in a pregnancy study. Material: peripheral blood, obtained after pregnancy.

CDR3: CASRPTGGVNYGYTF. Here the CDR3 DNA reads TGTGCCAGTAGGCCGACAGGGGGGGTTAACTATGGCTACACCTTC. The V and J genes are TRBV19 and TRBJ1-2, with 9 bases aligning to TRBD1. CDR3 length: 15 residues. V dropped 6 bases and J dropped 1; count of bases not matched to a gene: 6. Germline V gene lookup returns CDR1 LNHDA and CDR2 SQIVND (reference sequence).